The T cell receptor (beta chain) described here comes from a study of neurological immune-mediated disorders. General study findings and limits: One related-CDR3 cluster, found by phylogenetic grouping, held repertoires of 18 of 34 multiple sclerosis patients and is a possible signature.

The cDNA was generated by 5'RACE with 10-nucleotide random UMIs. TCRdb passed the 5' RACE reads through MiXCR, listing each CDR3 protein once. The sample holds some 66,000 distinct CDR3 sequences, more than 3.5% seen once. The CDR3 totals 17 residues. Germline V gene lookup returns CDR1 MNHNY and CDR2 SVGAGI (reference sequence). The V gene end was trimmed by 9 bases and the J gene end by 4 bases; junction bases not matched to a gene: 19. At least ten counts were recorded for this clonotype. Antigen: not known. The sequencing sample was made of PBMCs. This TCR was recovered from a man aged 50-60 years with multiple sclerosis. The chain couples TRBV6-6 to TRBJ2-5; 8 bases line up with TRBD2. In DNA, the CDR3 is TGTGCCAGTAGTAGACTCGACCTAGGACTAGCTGGAGAGACCCAGTACTTC. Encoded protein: CASSRLDLGLAGETQYF.